The 29 T cell receptor beta chains below come from one sample, sequenced in a study of response to subunit inactivated influenza vaccine. TCRdb fed the RT-PCR reads into MiXCR, producing one record per CDR3 protein. The sample yields 650,000 or so distinct CDR3 sequences, around 13% seen once. Sample: PBMCs from blood, taken approximately 15 days before vaccination. The receptors shown here come from a man aged 50-59 years who received an inactivated influenza vaccine.

The gene calls are TRBV5-5 and TRBJ2-1, with 7 positions matching TRBD1. Germline loops: CDR1 SGHKS, CDR2 YYEKEE (reference sequence). Trimming removed 0 bases from V and 6 bases from J; junction bases left unmatched: 6. The CDR3 spans 15 residues. The chain's CDR3 is CASSLGGTERNEQFF. For the CDR3, the DNA is TGTGCCAGCAGCTTGGGAGGGACAGAGCGCAATGAGCAGTTCTTC. Together with reference TRBV5-5 and TRBJ2-1, the CDR3 gives the full variable domain: DAGVTQSPTHLIKTRGQQVTLRCSPISGHKSVSWYQQVLGQGPQFIFQYYEKEERGRGNFPDRFSARQFPNYSSELNVNALLLGDSALYLCASSLGGTERNEQFFGPGTRLTVL.

This clonotype was observed at least ten times. V usage is TRBV5-6 and J usage is TRBJ2-3; 10 bases agree with TRBD2. After removal of 0 bases from V and 2 bases from J, the junction contained 3 bases not matched to a gene. The germline gives CDR1 SGHDT, CDR2 YYEEEE. This CDR3 has 16 residues. The CDR3 nucleotides read TGTGCCAGCAGCTTGGGACTAGCGGGTTTCACAGATACGCAGTATTTT. Its protein is CASSLGLAGFTDTQYF.

This clonotype occurred many times. The rearrangement links TRBV28 to TRBJ1-1; 8 nucleotides align to TRBD1. This CDR3 comprises 15 residues. V dropped 5 bases and J dropped 0; count of bases not matched to a gene: 5. Germline-derived CDR1 and CDR2 are MDHEN and SYDVKM. This CDR3 reads CASSPDRVVNTEAFF. The CDR3 DNA sequence: TGTGCCAGCAGTCCGGACAGGGTGGTGAACACTGAAGCTTTCTTT.

The sample holds a few counts of this clonotype. The chain couples TRBV6-2 or TRBV6-3 to TRBJ2-2; no reliable D call. V shed 7 bases and J shed 1 base, with 13 bases lying between them. This CDR3 comprises 15 residues. Germline CDR1 and CDR2: MNHEY and SVGEGT. For the CDR3, the DNA is TGTGCCAGCAACTTCCGGAAGGGGAACACCGGGGAGCTGTTTTTT. Its translation is CASNFRKGNTGELFF.

As regards this clonotype: A much larger clone lies one base from this, so it may be a read error. The chain uses TRBV20-1 and TRBJ2-3, with D perhaps TRBD2 (6 bases). V lost 4 bases, J lost 3 bases, and 8 bases lay in between. There are 12 residues in the CDR3. Germline CDR1 reads DFQATT; CDR2 reads SNEGSKA (reference sequence). CDR3 nucleotide sequence: TGCAGTGCTACCGGGAGAACAGATACGCAGTATTTT. It yields the protein CSATGRTDTQYF.

The CDR3 region is CASSVTAQETQYF. For the CDR3, the DNA is TGTGCCAGCAGTGTGACAGCCCAAGAGACCCAGTACTTC. The chain is built from TRBV2 and TRBJ2-5; a weak D match, TRBD1 (5 bases). Germline V lookup: CDR1 SNHLY, CDR2 FYNNEI. V was shortened by 4 bases and J by 1 base, with 7 bases between the two germline ends. CDR3 size: 13 residues. Variable domain in full (rest from reference TRBV2 and TRBJ2-5): EPEVTQTPSHQVTQMGQEVILRCVPISNHLYFYWYRQILGQKVEFLVSFYNNEISEKSEIFDDQFSVERPDGSNFTLKIRSTKLEDSAMYFCASSVTAQETQYFGPGTRLLVL.

The V gene is TRBV24-1, the J gene TRBJ2-1; 10 bases agree with TRBD2. The germline gives CDR1 KGHDR, CDR2 SFDVKD. V lost 4 bases and J lost 2; bases outside the gene matches: 4. CDR3 length equals 16 residues. Here the CDR3 DNA reads TGTGCCACCAGTGACCAAGGACTAGCGGCCTACAATGAGCAGTTCTTC. Its protein product is CATSDQGLAAYNEQFF.

In its sample, this clonotype was seen many times. J is TRBJ2-7 and V is TRBV3-1; tentative D call: TRBD2 (5 bases). Germline CDR1 reads LGHDT; CDR2 reads YNNKEL (reference sequence). V was trimmed by 1 base and J by 5 bases, leaving 9 bases between them. The CDR3 totals 13 residues. CDR3 sequence (DNA): TGTGCCAGCAGCCAAGTTGACGGGAACGAGCAGTACTTC. Its protein product is CASSQVDGNEQYF.

This clonotype was recorded many times. The chain carries TRBV13 and TRBJ2-1; TRBD1 matches at 9 bases. The CDR3 runs to 16 residues. In germline, CDR1 is PRHDT, CDR2 FYEKMQ (reference sequence). J lost 5 bases, V lost 2 bases, and 7 bases had no gene match. The CDR3 is CASSLQGQGRDNEQFF. CDR3 sequence (DNA): TGTGCCAGCAGCTTACAGGGACAGGGACGGGACAATGAGCAGTTCTTC.

This clonotype was observed a handful of times. This chain links TRBV28 with TRBJ2-7, with 9 bases aligning to TRBD1. CDR3 length: 16 residues. The V gene end was trimmed by 7 bases and the J gene end by 4 bases; junction bases not matched to a gene: 14. Germline CDR1 MDHEN, CDR2 SYDVKM. CDR3 protein: CASTGGVGQGSYEQYF. The CDR3 DNA reads as TGTGCCAGCACGGGAGGCGTGGGACAGGGAAGTTACGAGCAGTACTTC. Full variable domain (remainder filled in from reference TRBV28 and TRBJ2-7): DVKVTQSSRYLVKRTGEKVFLECVQDMDHENMFWYRQDPGLGLRLIYFSYDVKMKEKGDIPEGYSVSREKKERFSLILESASTNQTSMYLCASTGGVGQGSYEQYFGPGTRLTVT.

V is TRBV15 and J is TRBJ2-3, with 11 bases identical to TRBD2. Germline CDR1 and CDR2: LNHNV and YYDKDF (reference sequence). V dropped 6 bases and J dropped 3; count of bases not matched to a gene: 5. The CDR3 covers 15 residues. The CDR3 nucleotides read TGTGCCACCAGGACACTAGCGGGAGTAACAGATACGCAGTATTTT. It encodes CATRTLAGVTDTQYF. The full variable domain, completed using reference TRBV15 and TRBJ2-3, is DAMVIQNPRYQVTQFGKPVTLSCSQTLNHNVMYWYQQKSSQAPKLLFHYYDKDFNNEADTPDNFQSRRPNTSFCFLDIRSPGLGDTAMYLCATRTLAGVTDTQYFGPGTRLTVL.

J is TRBJ2-1 and V is TRBV27; the match to TRBD1 covers 9 bases. The CDR3 runs to 15 residues. V shed 8 bases and J 8 bases; nucleotides not matched to a gene: 13. Germline V gene data show CDR1 as MNHEY and CDR2 as SMNVEV (reference sequence). This chain's CDR3 is CASAQLGTGIHEQFF. The CDR3 nucleotides read TGTGCCAGCGCTCAGTTAGGGACAGGGATTCATGAGCAGTTCTTC.

The J gene is TRBJ2-7, the V gene TRBV4-1; the D is unclear. The CDR3 length is 12 residues. Germline loops: CDR1 MGHRA, CDR2 YSYEKL. Trimming took off 0 bases at V and 6 bases at J, with 6 bases between the two ends. The CDR3 loop reads CASSQEVGEQYF. As DNA, the CDR3 is TGCGCCAGCAGCCAAGAAGTGGGCGAGCAGTACTTC.

The J gene is TRBJ2-2, the V gene TRBV3-1; D might be TRBD1 or TRBD2, each matching 5 bases. The CDR3 totals 15 residues. Germline V lookup: CDR1 LGHDT, CDR2 YNNKEL (reference sequence). Trimming pared 5 bases from V and 3 bases from J, leaving 13 bases between. CDR3 DNA sequence: TGTGCCAGCAGCATCGGGACGAGGGACACCGGGGAGCTGTTTTTT. Translated, it gives CASSIGTRDTGELFF.

Only a few counts were recorded for this clonotype. The J gene is TRBJ2-7, the V gene TRBV13, with 7 bases lining up with TRBD2. The length of the CDR3 is 14 residues. CDR1 is PRHDT and CDR2 is FYEKMQ in the germline V gene (reference sequence). Trimming took 8 bases from V and 6 from J; bases not matched to a gene: 13. This CDR3 is CASSETGLSSEQYF. The CDR3 nucleotides read TGTGCCAGCTCGGAGACGGGACTATCTTCCGAGCAGTACTTC. Using reference TRBV13 and TRBJ2-7 for the parts outside the CDR3, the full variable domain is AAGVIQSPRHLIKEKRETATLKCYPIPRHDTVYWYQQGPGQDPQFLISFYEKMQSDKGSIPDRFSAQQFSDYHSELNMSSLELGDSALYFCASSETGLSSEQYFGPGTRLTVT.

This clonotype was picked up a small number of times. V usage is TRBV21-1 and J usage is TRBJ2-4; the D call in the table, TRBD1, was not verified against the DNA. TRBV21-1 is a documented pseudogene. The CDR3 loop spans 17 amino acids. The CDR3 sequence: CASSTRTGSGSKNIQYF. CDR3 coding DNA: TGTGCCAGCAGTACGAGGACAGGGTCCGGGAGCAAAAACATTCAGTACTTC.

This chain links TRBV5-1 with TRBJ1-2; D ambiguous. The CDR3 has 13 amino acids. V shed 4 bases and J shed 1 base, with 8 bases lying between them. Per germline, CDR1 SGHRS and CDR2 YFSETQ. The CDR3 coding sequence is TGCGCCAGCAGCAAAGAGATTAACTATGGCTACACCTTC. It yields the protein CASSKEINYGYTF.

In this sample, this clonotype turned up many times. The chain joins TRBV7-9 to TRBJ2-3, with 10 bases identical to TRBD1. This CDR3 region has 16 residues. Germline V lookup: CDR1 SEHNR, CDR2 FQNEAQ (reference sequence). Trimming took 4 bases from V and 6 from J; bases not matched to a gene: 10. This chain's CDR3 is CASSSPWDRGSDTQYF. The CDR3 region has the DNA TGTGCCAGCAGCTCACCATGGGACAGGGGCTCGGATACGCAGTATTTT.

This clonotype appeared a few times. J is TRBJ2-3 and V is TRBV29-1, with 16 bases fitting TRBD2. V shed 0 bases and J 8 bases; nucleotides not matched to a gene: 17. Germline values: CDR1 SQVTM, CDR2 ANQGSEA. This CDR3 spans 20 amino acids. The CDR3 DNA follows: TGCAGCGTTGAAGATCAAATGGAACTGGGGACTAGCGGGAGGGGGCGTACGCAGTATTTT. It yields the protein CSVEDQMELGTSGRGRTQYF.

This clonotype was seen repeatedly, ten times or more. The chain uses TRBV7-8 and TRBJ2-2; 8 bases match TRBD2. Germline assignment: CDR1 SGHVS and CDR2 FQNEAQ. V was clipped by 5 bases and J by 7 bases; unmatched bases: 18. The CDR3 is 18 amino acids. CDR3 in amino acids: CASSPSQGGTRGLGELFF. DNA of the CDR3: TGTGCCAGCAGCCCATCGCAGGGTGGGACTAGAGGTCTCGGGGAGCTGTTTTTT.

This clonotype was counted at least ten times. The chain joins TRBV7-2 to TRBJ2-1, with TRBD2 matching over 9 bases. V gave up 5 bases and J gave up 8 bases; unmatched junction bases: 10. The CDR3 has 15 amino acids. Germline CDR1 SGHTA, CDR2 FQGNSA. CDR3 sequence reads: CASSQTSGGWDEQFF. In nucleotides, the CDR3 is TGTGCCAGCAGCCAGACTAGCGGAGGGTGGGATGAGCAGTTCTTC.

This clonotype came up a few times. The chain combines TRBV7-9 with TRBJ1-1; 11 bases agree with TRBD1. Germline assignment: CDR1 SEHNR and CDR2 FQNEAQ (reference sequence). V lost 6 bases and J lost 5; bases outside the gene matches: 5. The length of the CDR3 is 14 residues. The CDR3 loop is CASRRTGGRTEAFF. The CDR3 DNA follows: TGTGCCAGCAGGCGGACAGGGGGCAGGACTGAAGCTTTCTTT.

DNA of the CDR3: TGCAGTGCTAGAAGAAGGAGACTAGCGGAAACCGGGGAGCTGTTTTTT. This codes for CSARRRRLAETGELFF. The rearrangement uses TRBV20-1 and TRBJ2-2; 9 nucleotides match TRBD2. Germline-derived CDR1 and CDR2 are DFQATT and SNEGSKA (reference sequence). Trimming cost V 2 bases and J 5 bases; bases outside gene matches: 9. The CDR3 runs 16 residues.

This chain joins TRBV10-3 and TRBJ1-5; tentative D call: TRBD1 (6 bases). CDR3 size: 13 residues. The germline V and J ends were trimmed by 5 bases and 3 bases, with 8 bases remaining between them. Germline CDR1 ENHRY, CDR2 SYGVKD. CDR3 region: CAISSGVNQPQHF. DNA for the CDR3: TGTGCCATCAGTTCAGGGGTCAATCAGCCCCAGCATTTT.

In this sample, this clonotype turned up once. The chain carries TRBV20-1 and TRBJ2-5, with a possible D match to TRBD2 (7 bases). Trimming stripped 6 bases from V and 7 bases from J, with 18 bases between. CDR1 and CDR2 from the germline V gene are DFQATT and SNEGSKA (reference sequence). CDR3 length: 13 residues. CDR3 sequence: CSAVGGRVVTQYF. For the CDR3, the DNA is TGCAGTGCCGTGGGGGGGCGGGTGGTGACCCAGTACTTC.

Many counts were recorded for this clonotype. This chain links TRBV6-2 or TRBV6-3 with TRBJ2-1, with 7 bases fitting TRBD1. This CDR3 is 12 amino acids long. CDR1 is MNHEY and CDR2 is SVGEGT in the germline V gene. The V gene end was trimmed by 6 bases and the J gene end by 7 bases; junction bases not matched to a gene: 3. CDR3: CASSRQGNEQFF. CDR3 bases: TGTGCCAGCAGCCGACAGGGAAATGAGCAGTTCTTC.

This clonotype has a handful of counts. This chain uses TRBV6-1 with TRBJ1-2, with D perhaps TRBD1 (6 bases). The V end lost 6 bases, the J end lost 1 base, and 12 bases lay between the germline ends. The CDR3 sequence is 14 residues long. Looked up from germline, CDR1 is MNHNS and CDR2 is SASEGT. This chain's CDR3 is CASRRDTNNYGYTF. The CDR3 region has the DNA TGTGCCAGCAGACGGGACACTAATAACTATGGCTACACCTTC.

This clonotype was counted only a few times. V is TRBV5-5 and J is TRBJ1-1, with D maybe TRBD1 (5 bases). V was cut by 4 bases and J by 6 bases, with 13 bases left in between. CDR3 size: 13 residues. Germline V gene lookup returns CDR1 SGHKS and CDR2 YYEKEE (reference sequence). The CDR3 DNA is TGTGCCAGCAGCATACACTCGACAGCTGAAGCTTTCTTT. Its translation: CASSIHSTAEAFF.

In its sample, this clonotype was seen many times. The chain has TRBV28 and TRBJ1-5, with 10 bases aligning to TRBD1. The ends lost 5 bases at V and 1 base at J; junction bases unmatched: 2. There are 15 residues in the CDR3. Germline CDR1 MDHEN, CDR2 SYDVKM. The CDR3 nucleotides read TGTGCCAGCAGTGCGGACAGGGGGAGCAATCAGCCCCAGCATTTT. It codes for CASSADRGSNQPQHF. The variable domain in full, with the rest retrieved from reference TRBV28 and TRBJ1-5, is DVKVTQSSRYLVKRTGEKVFLECVQDMDHENMFWYRQDPGLGLRLIYFSYDVKMKEKGDIPEGYSVSREKKERFSLILESASTNQTSMYLCASSADRGSNQPQHFGDGTRLSIL.